The 25 T cell receptor beta chains presented below share a single source sample, sequenced in a study of control samples from healthy donors and cancer patients. This table comes from immunoSEQ multiplex PCR, and its TCRdb copy is limited to in-frame clones, with some not included. The sample shows about 130,000 clones, around 94% of them seen only once. The sequenced material came from PBMCs. These receptor sequences come from a man older than 75 with head and neck cancer.

The rearrangement uses TRBV6-1 and TRBJ2-3, with D perhaps given as TRBD1 or TRBD2 (5 bases each). Trimming took 0 bases from V and 1 from J, leaving 8 bases between them. The V gene's germline CDR1 is MNHNS and CDR2 SASEGT. This CDR3 comprises 15 residues. The CDR3 loop is CASSEALGGTDTQYF. The CDR3 DNA reads as TGTGCCAGCAGTGAAGCGTTGGGGGGCACAGATACGCAGTATTTT.

As to this clone: Other DNA sequences in this specimen translate into the identical CDR3. The rearrangement links TRBV6-5 to TRBJ1-1; D perhaps matches TRBD1 (6 bases). Trimming stripped 5 bases from V and 0 bases from J, with 10 bases between. This CDR3 has 14 amino acids. Germline V gene lookup returns CDR1 MNHEY and CDR2 SVGAGI. CDR3 DNA: TGTGCCAGCAGTAGAGGACAGATGAACACTGAAGCTTTCTTT. Translating gives CASSRGQMNTEAFF.

The chain combines TRBV2 with TRBJ2-1, with 10 bases fitting TRBD2. Per germline, CDR1 SNHLY and CDR2 FYNNEI. Unmatched junction bases numbered 5, after V lost 6 bases and J lost 0 bases. CDR3 length: 16 amino acids. For the CDR3, the DNA is TGTGCCAGCAGACCCTTAGCGGGGGGCTCCTACAATGAGCAGTTCTTC. It codes for CASRPLAGGSYNEQFF. Supplemented by reference TRBV2 and TRBJ2-1, the full variable domain reads EPEVTQTPSHQVTQMGQEVILRCVPISNHLYFYWYRQILGQKVEFLVSFYNNEISEKSEIFDDQFSVERPDGSNFTLKIRSTKLEDSAMYFCASRPLAGGSYNEQFFGPGTRLTVL.

V usage is TRBV7-2 and J usage is TRBJ2-5, with D uncertain. This CDR3 spans 13 amino acids. The V and J ends lost 5 bases and 4 bases respectively, with 11 bases between them. Per the germline V gene, CDR1 is SGHTA and CDR2 is FQGNSA. CDR3 loop: CASSAPPVETQYF. The CDR3 DNA follows: TGTGCCAGCAGCGCACCACCGGTAGAGACCCAGTACTTC. The entire variable domain, with the rest obtained from reference TRBV7-2 and TRBJ2-5, is as follows: GAGVSQSPSNKVTEKGKDVELRCDPISGHTALYWYRQSLGQGLEFLIYFQGNSAPDKSGLPSDRFSAERTGGSVSTLTIQRTQQEDSAVYLCASSAPPVETQYFGPGTRLLVL.

This rearrangement joins TRBV3-1 (or the pseudogene TRBV3-2) to TRBJ2-4; D is possibly TRBD2 (6 bases). The length of the CDR3 is 12 residues. Germline lookup yields CDR1 LGHDT and CDR2 YNNKEL (reference sequence). V was cut by 3 bases and J by 12 bases, with 12 bases left in between. DNA of the CDR3: TGTGCCAGCAGCCATCACGGGAGAAATCAGTACTTC. It specifies CASSHHGRNQYF.

This chain connects TRBV7-2 to TRBJ1-1, with TRBD1 as a possible D gene (5 bases). Between the trimmed V and J ends, which lost 5 bases and 9 bases, there was a span of 19 bases. This CDR3 is 14 amino acids long. Germline lookup yields CDR1 SGHTA and CDR2 FQGNSA. The CDR3 is CASSRGWQGIQAFF. The CDR3 DNA sequence: TGTGCCAGCAGCCGTGGATGGCAGGGAATTCAAGCTTTCTTT.

This sequence joins TRBV12-5 and TRBJ2-7, with D uncertain. The germline V and J ends were trimmed by 0 bases and 4 bases, with 7 bases remaining between them. The CDR3 length is 13 residues. The germline V gene encodes CDR1 LGHNT and CDR2 FRNRAP. The DNA for the CDR3 is TGTGCTAGTGGTTTGGTACCTGGGTACGAGCAGTACTTC. This gives the protein CASGLVPGYEQYF. The variable domain in full, with the rest retrieved from reference TRBV12-5 and TRBJ2-7, is DARVTQTPRHKVTEMGQEVTMRCQPILGHNTVFWYRQTMMQGLELLAYFRNRAPLDDSGMPKDRFSAEMPDATLATLKIQPSEPRDSAVYFCASGLVPGYEQYFGPGTRLTVT.

The chain combines TRBV5-1 with TRBJ2-7, with a weak D call TRBD2 (5 bases). The germline V gene encodes CDR1 SGHRS and CDR2 YFSETQ. V lost 0 bases and J lost 9, with 13 bases in between. The CDR3 consists of 13 residues. CDR3 protein: CASSLELGVGQYF. In DNA, the CDR3 is TGCGCCAGCAGCTTGGAGTTGGGAGTAGGGCAGTACTTC. The full variable domain, in which reference TRBV5-1 and TRBJ2-7 provide the parts outside the CDR3, is KAGVTQTPRYLIKTRGQQVTLSCSPISGHRSVSWYQQTPGQGLQFLFEYFSETQRNKGNFPGRFSGRQFSNSRSEMNVSTLELGDSALYLCASSLELGVGQYFGPGTRLTVT.

V usage is TRBV12-3 or TRBV12-4 and J usage is TRBJ1-5; no clear D. CDR3 length: 13 residues. V gave up 2 bases and J gave up 7 bases, with 9 bases separating them. CDR3 sequence (DNA): TGTGCCAGCAGTTTAAGTCCGGCGCAGCCCCAGCATTTT. It specifies CASSLSPAQPQHF.

This chain uses TRBV30 with TRBJ2-3; 12 bases are shared with TRBD2. CDR1 GTSNPN and CDR2 SVGIG come from the germline V gene (reference sequence). The CDR3 is made up of 15 amino acids. The trim removed 5 bases at V and 0 bases at J, leaving 3 bases unmatched. CDR3 residues: CAWGGTSGSTDTQYF. The DNA of the CDR3 is TGTGCCTGGGGGGGGACTAGCGGGAGCACAGATACGCAGTATTTT.

In this sample, this clone turned up once. This CDR3 is CASSQSTSRDRSWSEQYF. The CDR3 DNA sequence: TGCGCCAGCAGCCAATCGACCAGCCGGGACCGGAGTTGGAGCGAGCAGTACTTC. The gene calls are TRBV4-1 and TRBJ2-7; either TRBD1 or TRBD2 may supply D (5 bases each). The length of the CDR3 is 18 residues. The germline V gene has CDR1 MGHRA and CDR2 YSYEKL. V lost 2 bases to trimming and J lost 6 bases, with 26 bases between them.

This chain joins TRBV11-2 and TRBJ2-2; D remains ambiguous. The length of the CDR3 is 14 residues. CDR1 SGHAT and CDR2 FQNNGV come from the germline V gene. Trimming removed 6 bases from V and 2 bases from J, with 10 bases in between. The CDR3 protein is CASSLTVNTGELFF. The CDR3 DNA is TGTGCCAGCAGTTTGACGGTTAACACCGGGGAGCTGTTTTTT.

This sequence joins TRBV5-1 and TRBJ2-3; D gene ambiguous. The ends were cut back, 0 bases at V and 6 bases at J, with 14 bases in the middle. The germline CDR1 and CDR2 sequences are SGHRS and YFSETQ. The CDR3 extends over 15 amino acids. Written as DNA, the CDR3 is TGCGCCAGCAGCTTGGCCCCCGAGATCGCCGATACGCAGTATTTT. Its protein product is CASSLAPEIADTQYF. Complete variable domain (other parts from reference TRBV5-1 and TRBJ2-3): KAGVTQTPRYLIKTRGQQVTLSCSPISGHRSVSWYQQTPGQGLQFLFEYFSETQRNKGNFPGRFSGRQFSNSRSEMNVSTLELGDSALYLCASSLAPEIADTQYFGPGTRLTVL.

This chain connects TRBV9 to TRBJ2-7, with D tentatively TRBD1 or TRBD2 (5 bases each). Trimming removed 0 bases at V and 4 bases at J, with 14 bases between. The length of the CDR3 is 15 residues. Looked up from germline, CDR1 is SGDLS and CDR2 is YYNGEE. This CDR3 reads CASSVGPGQEYEQYF. CDR3 coding DNA: TGTGCCAGCAGCGTAGGTCCGGGGCAGGAGTACGAGCAGTACTTC.

The chain has TRBV5-1 and TRBJ2-3; TRBD1 aligns across 8 bases. Germline V CDR1 and CDR2: SGHRS, YFSETQ. The CDR3 covers 14 residues. The ends lost 7 bases at V and 4 bases at J; junction bases unmatched: 8. DNA of the CDR3: TGCGCCAGCTCGGGACAGGAACTGTCAGATACGCAGTATTTT. Its protein product is CASSGQELSDTQYF.

The rearrangement joins TRBV5-1 to TRBJ1-2, with TRBD1 matching over 7 bases. The CDR3 is 14 amino acids. V was clipped by 4 bases and J by 5 bases; unmatched bases: 8. CDR1 is SGHRS, CDR2 YFSETQ, per germline. Here the CDR3 DNA reads TGCGCCAGCAGCCTCTGGACAGGAGAATATGGCTACACCTTC. Its translation is CASSLWTGEYGYTF.

The chain carries TRBV5-1 and TRBJ2-4, with TRBD1 identical over 10 bases. Germline lookup yields CDR1 SGHRS and CDR2 YFSETQ. The CDR3 extends over 16 amino acids. Trimming at V came to 4 bases and at J to 8 bases, leaving 12 bases not matched to a gene. The CDR3, as DNA: TGCGCCAGCAGCCCACGCTCGGGGACAGGGGTATACATTCAGTACTTC. Translation gives CASSPRSGTGVYIQYF.

This chain joins TRBV15 and TRBJ2-5; 14 nucleotides agree with TRBD2. CDR1 and CDR2 from the germline V gene are LNHNV and YYDKDF (reference sequence). The CDR3 runs to 17 residues. Trimming took 1 base from V and 5 from J; bases not matched to a gene: 6. CDR3 coding DNA: TGTGCCACCAGCAGAGCCGGGACTAGCGGGAGTTGGGAGACCCAGTACTTC. Its protein product is CATSRAGTSGSWETQYF.

This chain connects TRBV5-1 to TRBJ2-1, with 8 bases fitting TRBD2. V lost 4 bases to trimming and J lost 3 bases; unmatched junction nucleotides: 6. The germline CDR1 and CDR2 sequences are SGHRS and YFSETQ. The CDR3 sequence is 15 residues long. As DNA, the CDR3 is TGCGCCAGCAGCCTCGGGACTAGTGGCTACAATGAGCAGTTCTTC. It encodes CASSLGTSGYNEQFF.

V and J are TRBV12-3 or TRBV12-4 and TRBJ1-5, with D unclear. The CDR3 sequence is 13 residues long. V was cut by 3 bases and J by 1 base, with 4 bases left in between. For the CDR3, the DNA is TGTGCCAGCAGTTTGAGGAGCAATCAGCCCCAGCATTTT. This sequence encodes CASSLRSNQPQHF.

There are a few counts of this clone. The chain carries TRBV3-1 (or the pseudogene TRBV3-2) and TRBJ1-2, with no clear D. Germline V gives CDR1 LGHDT, CDR2 YNNKEL (reference sequence). The CDR3 sequence is 14 residues long. Trimming shortened V by 2 bases and J by 8 bases, and 15 bases separated the two germline ends. CDR3 bases: TGTGCCAGCAGCCAAACTACCGCCGGCTGGGGCTACACCTTC. Its protein product is CASSQTTAGWGYTF.

The chain is built from TRBV9 and TRBJ1-1; 8 bases are shared with TRBD1. This CDR3 region has 13 residues. Germline CDR1 is SGDLS and CDR2 is YYNGEE. Trimming cost V 3 bases and J 9 bases; bases outside gene matches: 7. CDR3 bases: TGTGCCAGCAGCGCCGGACAGGGACGCCAAGCTTTCTTT. Translated: CASSAGQGRQAFF.

This clone was recorded once. The genes are TRBV5-1 and TRBJ1-5; 12 bases are shared with TRBD1. This CDR3 comprises 15 residues. The ends lost 4 bases at V and 4 bases at J; junction bases unmatched: 3. The V gene's germline CDR1 is SGHRS and CDR2 YFSETQ. CDR3: CASSLGQGANQPQHF. The CDR3 nucleotides are TGCGCCAGCAGCCTGGGACAGGGGGCTAATCAGCCCCAGCATTTT.

The V call is TRBV27, the J call TRBJ1-2, with 7 bases that match TRBD1. V was clipped by 6 bases and J by 4 bases; unmatched bases: 8. The CDR3 is 14 residues long. Germline V gene sequence: CDR1 MNHEY, CDR2 SMNVEV (reference sequence). The CDR3 coding sequence is TGTGCCAGCAGCCCCGCGGGGACAGTCTATGGCTACACCTTC. Residues: CASSPAGTVYGYTF.

This clone came up a few times. A read error may account for a junction end that differs from germline. The gene calls are TRBV5-6 and TRBJ1-2, with 7 bases that match TRBD1. The CDR3 length is 15 residues. Germline V gene lookup returns CDR1 SGHDT and CDR2 YYEEEE. The CDR3 is CASSLFRGADYGYTF. CDR3 coding DNA: TGTGCCAGCAGCTTGTTCAGGGGGGCGGACTACGGCTACACCTTC.